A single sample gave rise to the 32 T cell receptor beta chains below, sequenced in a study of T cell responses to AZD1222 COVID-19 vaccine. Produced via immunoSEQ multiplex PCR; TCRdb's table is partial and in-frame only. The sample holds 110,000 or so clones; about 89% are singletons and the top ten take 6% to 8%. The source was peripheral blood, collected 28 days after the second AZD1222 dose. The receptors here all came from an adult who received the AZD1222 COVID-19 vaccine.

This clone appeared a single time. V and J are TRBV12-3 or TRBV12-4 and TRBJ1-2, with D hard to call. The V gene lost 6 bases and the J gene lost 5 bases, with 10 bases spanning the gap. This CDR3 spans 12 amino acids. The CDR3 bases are TGTGCCAGCAGCTACTCAAGTTATGGCTACACCTTC. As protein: CASSYSSYGYTF.

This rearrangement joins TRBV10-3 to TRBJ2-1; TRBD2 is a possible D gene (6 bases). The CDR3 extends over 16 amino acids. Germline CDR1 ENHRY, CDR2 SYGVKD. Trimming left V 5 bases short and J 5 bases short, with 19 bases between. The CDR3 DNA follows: TGTGCCATCAGTTCTCGGGACGGACTAAAAGACAATGAGCAGTTCTTC. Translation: CAISSRDGLKDNEQFF.

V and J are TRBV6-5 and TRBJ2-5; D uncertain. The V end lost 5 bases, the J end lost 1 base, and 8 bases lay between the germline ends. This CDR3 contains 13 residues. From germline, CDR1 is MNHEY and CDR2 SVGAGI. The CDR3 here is CASSLTLQETQYF. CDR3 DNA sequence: TGTGCCAGCAGTCTGACACTCCAAGAGACCCAGTACTTC.

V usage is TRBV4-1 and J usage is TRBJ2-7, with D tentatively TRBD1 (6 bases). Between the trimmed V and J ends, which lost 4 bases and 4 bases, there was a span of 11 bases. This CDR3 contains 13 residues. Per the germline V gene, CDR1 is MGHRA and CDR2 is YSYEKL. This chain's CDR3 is CASSPGVGYEQYF. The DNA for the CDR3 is TGCGCCAGCAGCCCAGGGGTTGGATACGAGCAGTACTTC.

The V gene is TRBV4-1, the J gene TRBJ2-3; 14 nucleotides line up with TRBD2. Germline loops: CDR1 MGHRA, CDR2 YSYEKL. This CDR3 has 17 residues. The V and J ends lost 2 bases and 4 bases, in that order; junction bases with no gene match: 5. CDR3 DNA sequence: TGCGCCAGCAGCCAATCCCGGACTAGCGGGGGGTCAGATACGCAGTATTTT. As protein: CASSQSRTSGGSDTQYF.

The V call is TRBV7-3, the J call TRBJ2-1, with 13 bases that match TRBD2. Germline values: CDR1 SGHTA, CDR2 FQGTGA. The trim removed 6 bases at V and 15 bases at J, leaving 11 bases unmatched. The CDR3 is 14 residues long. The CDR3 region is CASSPGTSGALTFF. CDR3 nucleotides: TGTGCCAGCAGTCCCGGGACTAGCGGGGCCTTAACGTTCTTC.

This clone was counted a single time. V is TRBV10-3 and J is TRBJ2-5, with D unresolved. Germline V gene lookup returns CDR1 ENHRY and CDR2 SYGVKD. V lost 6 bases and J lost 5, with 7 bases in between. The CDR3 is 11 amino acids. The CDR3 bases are TGTGCCATCAGCATTGGGGAGACCCAGTACTTC. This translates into CAISIGETQYF.

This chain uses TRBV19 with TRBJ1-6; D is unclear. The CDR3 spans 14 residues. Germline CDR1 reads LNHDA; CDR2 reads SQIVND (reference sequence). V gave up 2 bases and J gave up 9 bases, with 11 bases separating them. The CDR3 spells CASSIRVSGSPLHF. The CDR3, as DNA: TGTGCCAGTAGTATAAGGGTGAGCGGTTCACCCCTCCACTTT.

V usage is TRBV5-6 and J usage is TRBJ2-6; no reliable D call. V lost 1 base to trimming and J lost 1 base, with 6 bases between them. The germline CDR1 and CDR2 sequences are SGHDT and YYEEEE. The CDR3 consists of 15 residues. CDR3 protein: CASSLSRSGANVLTF. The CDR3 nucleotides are TGTGCCAGCAGCTTGTCCAGGTCTGGGGCCAACGTCCTGACTTTC.

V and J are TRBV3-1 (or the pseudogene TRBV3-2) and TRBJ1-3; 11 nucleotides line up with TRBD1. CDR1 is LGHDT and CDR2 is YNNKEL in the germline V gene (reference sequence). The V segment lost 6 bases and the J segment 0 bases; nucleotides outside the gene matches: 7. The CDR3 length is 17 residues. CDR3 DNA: TGTGCCAGCAGTCGTTCCGGGACAGGGGGCTCTGGAAACACCATATATTTT. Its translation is CASSRSGTGGSGNTIYF.

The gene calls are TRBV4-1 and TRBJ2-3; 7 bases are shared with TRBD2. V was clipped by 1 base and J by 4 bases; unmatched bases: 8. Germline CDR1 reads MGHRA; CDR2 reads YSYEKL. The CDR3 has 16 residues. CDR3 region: CASSQGSRLAADTQYF. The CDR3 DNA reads TGCGCCAGCAGCCAAGGTTCAAGACTAGCCGCAGATACGCAGTATTTT.

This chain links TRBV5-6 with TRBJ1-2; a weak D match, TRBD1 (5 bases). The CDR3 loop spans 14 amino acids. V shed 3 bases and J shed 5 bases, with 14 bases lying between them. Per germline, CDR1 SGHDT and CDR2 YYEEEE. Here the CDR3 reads CASSWEGTRYGYTF. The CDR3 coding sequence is TGTGCCAGCAGCTGGGAGGGGACGAGGTATGGCTACACCTTC. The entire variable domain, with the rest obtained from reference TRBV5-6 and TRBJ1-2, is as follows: DAGVTQSPTHLIKTRGQQVTLRCSPKSGHDTVSWYQQALGQGPQFIFQYYEEEERQRGNFPDRFSGHQFPNYSSELNVNALLLGDSALYLCASSWEGTRYGYTFGSGTRLTVV.

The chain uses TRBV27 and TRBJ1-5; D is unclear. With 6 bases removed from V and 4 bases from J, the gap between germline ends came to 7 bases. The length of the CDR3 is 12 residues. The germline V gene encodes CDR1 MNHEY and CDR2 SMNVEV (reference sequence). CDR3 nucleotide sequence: TGTGCCAGCAGGCGAGAAAATCAGCCCCAGCATTTT. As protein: CASRRENQPQHF.

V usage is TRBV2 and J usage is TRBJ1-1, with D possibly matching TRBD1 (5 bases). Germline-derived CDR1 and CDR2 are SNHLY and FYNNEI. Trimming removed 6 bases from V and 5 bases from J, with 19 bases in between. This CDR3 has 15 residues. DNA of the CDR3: TGTGCCAGCAGGATACGATGGGCCCCAGGGACTGAAGCTTTCTTT. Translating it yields CASRIRWAPGTEAFF.

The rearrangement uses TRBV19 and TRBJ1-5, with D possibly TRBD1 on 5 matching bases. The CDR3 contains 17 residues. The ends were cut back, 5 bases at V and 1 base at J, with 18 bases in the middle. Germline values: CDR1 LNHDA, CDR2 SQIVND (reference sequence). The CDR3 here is CASSVRGDAWSNQPQHF. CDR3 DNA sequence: TGTGCCAGTAGTGTCCGGGGGGACGCTTGGAGCAATCAGCCCCAGCATTTT. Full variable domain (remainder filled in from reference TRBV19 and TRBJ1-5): DGGITQSPKYLFRKEGQNVTLSCEQNLNHDAMYWYRQDPGQGLRLIYYSQIVNDFQKGDIAEGYSVSREKKESFPLTVTSAQKNPTAFYLCASSVRGDAWSNQPQHFGDGTRLSIL.

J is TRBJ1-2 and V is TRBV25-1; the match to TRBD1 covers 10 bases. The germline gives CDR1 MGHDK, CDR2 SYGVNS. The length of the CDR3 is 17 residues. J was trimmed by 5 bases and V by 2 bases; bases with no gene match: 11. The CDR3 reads CASSELGTGALSYGYTF. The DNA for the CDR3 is TGTGCCAGCAGTGAACTCGGGACAGGGGCATTGTCTTATGGCTACACCTTC.

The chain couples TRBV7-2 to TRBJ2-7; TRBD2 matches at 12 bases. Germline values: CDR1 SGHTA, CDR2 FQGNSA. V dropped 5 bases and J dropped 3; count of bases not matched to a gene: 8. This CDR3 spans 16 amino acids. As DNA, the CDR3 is TGTGCCAGCAGCCTAGGGACTAGCGGGTACCTCTACGAGCAGTACTTC. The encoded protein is CASSLGTSGYLYEQYF.

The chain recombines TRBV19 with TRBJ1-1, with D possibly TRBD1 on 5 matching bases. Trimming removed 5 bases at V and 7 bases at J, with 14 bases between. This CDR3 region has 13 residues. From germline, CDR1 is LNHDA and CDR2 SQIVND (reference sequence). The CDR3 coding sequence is TGTGCCAGTAGTTACTTACGGGACGGTGAAGCTTTCTTT. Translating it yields CASSYLRDGEAFF.

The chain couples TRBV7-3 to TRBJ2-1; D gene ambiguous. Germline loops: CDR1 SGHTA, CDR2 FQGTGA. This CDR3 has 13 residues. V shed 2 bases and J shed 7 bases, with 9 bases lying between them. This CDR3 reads CASSLLGVNEQFF. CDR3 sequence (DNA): TGTGCCAGCAGCTTACTAGGTGTGAATGAGCAGTTCTTC.

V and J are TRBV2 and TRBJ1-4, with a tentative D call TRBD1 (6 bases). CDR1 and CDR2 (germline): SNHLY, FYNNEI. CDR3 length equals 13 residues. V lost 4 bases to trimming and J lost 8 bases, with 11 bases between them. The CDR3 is CASSVTGREKLFF. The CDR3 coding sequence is TGTGCCAGCAGTGTCACAGGGAGAGAAAAACTGTTTTTT.

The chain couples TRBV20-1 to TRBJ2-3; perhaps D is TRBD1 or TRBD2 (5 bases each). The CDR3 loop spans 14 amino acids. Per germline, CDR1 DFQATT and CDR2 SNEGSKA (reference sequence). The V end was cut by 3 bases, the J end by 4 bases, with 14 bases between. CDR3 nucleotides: TGCAGTGCTAGTCGCTGGGACCGACCAGATACGCAGTATTTT. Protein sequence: CSASRWDRPDTQYF.

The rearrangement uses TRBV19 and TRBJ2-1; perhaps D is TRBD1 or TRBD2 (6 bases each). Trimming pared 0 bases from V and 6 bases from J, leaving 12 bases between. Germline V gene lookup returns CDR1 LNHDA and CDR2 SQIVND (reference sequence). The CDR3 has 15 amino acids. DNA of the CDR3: TGTGCCAGTAGTATAGAAGGGGGGATCCCCAATGAGCAGTTCTTC. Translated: CASSIEGGIPNEQFF. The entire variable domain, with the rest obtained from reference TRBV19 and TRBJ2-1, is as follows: DGGITQSPKYLFRKEGQNVTLSCEQNLNHDAMYWYRQDPGQGLRLIYYSQIVNDFQKGDIAEGYSVSREKKESFPLTVTSAQKNPTAFYLCASSIEGGIPNEQFFGPGTRLTVL.

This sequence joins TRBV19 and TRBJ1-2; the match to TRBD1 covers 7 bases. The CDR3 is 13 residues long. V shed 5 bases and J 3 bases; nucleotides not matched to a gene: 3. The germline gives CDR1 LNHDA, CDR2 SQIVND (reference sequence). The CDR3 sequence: CASSDRDYYGYTF. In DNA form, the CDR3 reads TGTGCCAGTAGTGACAGGGATTACTATGGCTACACCTTC.

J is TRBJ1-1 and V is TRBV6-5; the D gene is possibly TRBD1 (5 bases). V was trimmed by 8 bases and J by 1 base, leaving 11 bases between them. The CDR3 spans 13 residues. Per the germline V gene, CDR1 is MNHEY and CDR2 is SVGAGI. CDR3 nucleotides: TGTGCCAGCTGCAGGCAGGGGAACACTGAAGCTTTCTTT. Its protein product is CASCRQGNTEAFF.

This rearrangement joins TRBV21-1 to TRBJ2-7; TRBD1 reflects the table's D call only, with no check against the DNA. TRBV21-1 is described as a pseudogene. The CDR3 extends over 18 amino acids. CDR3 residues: CASSKVFCGTGQLGEQYF. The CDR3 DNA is TGTGCCAGCAGCAAAGTTTTTTGCGGGACAGGCCAGCTAGGCGAGCAGTACTTC.

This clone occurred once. As DNA, the CDR3 is TGTGCCAGCTCACCCGCGACTGAGGCTTATGGCTACACCTTC. Translating it yields CASSPATEAYGYTF. V and J are TRBV18 and TRBJ1-2; D not resolved. The CDR3 extends over 14 amino acids. With 3 bases removed from V and 5 bases from J, the gap between germline ends came to 13 bases. CDR1 is KGHSH and CDR2 is LQKENI in the germline V gene.

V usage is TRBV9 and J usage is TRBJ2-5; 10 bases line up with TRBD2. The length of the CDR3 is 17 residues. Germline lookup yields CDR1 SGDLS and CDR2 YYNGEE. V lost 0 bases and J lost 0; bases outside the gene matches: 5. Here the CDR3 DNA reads TGTGCCAGCAGCGTAGAGTCTAGCGGGAGCTACCAAGAGACCCAGTACTTC. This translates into CASSVESSGSYQETQYF.

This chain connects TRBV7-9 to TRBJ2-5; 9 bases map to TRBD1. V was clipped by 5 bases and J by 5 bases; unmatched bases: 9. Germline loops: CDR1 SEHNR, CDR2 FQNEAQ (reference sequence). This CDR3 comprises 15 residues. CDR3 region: CASSGDREYRETQYF. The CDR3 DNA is TGTGCCAGCAGCGGGGACAGGGAATATCGGGAGACCCAGTACTTC.

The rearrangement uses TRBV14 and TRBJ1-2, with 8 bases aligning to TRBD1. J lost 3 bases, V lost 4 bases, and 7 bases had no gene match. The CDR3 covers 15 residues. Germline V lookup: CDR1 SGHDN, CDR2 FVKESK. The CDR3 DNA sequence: TGTGCCAGCAGCCCGAGGGACAGGCGGGACTATGGCTACACCTTC. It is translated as CASSPRDRRDYGYTF.

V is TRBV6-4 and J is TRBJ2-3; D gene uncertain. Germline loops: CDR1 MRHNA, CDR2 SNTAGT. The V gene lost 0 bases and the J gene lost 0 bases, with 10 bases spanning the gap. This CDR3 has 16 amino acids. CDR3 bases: TGTGCCAGCAGTGACTCGAGCACTGATAGCACAGATACGCAGTATTTT. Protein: CASSDSSTDSTDTQYF.

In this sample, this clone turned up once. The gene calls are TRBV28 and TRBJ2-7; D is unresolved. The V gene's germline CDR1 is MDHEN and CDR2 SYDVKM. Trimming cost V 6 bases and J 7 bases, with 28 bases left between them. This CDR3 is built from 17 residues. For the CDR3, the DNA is TGTGCCAGCAGCCTTGCCCCCTCTTATTACCTTATCAGGGAGCAGTACTTC. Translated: CASSLAPSYYLIREQYF.

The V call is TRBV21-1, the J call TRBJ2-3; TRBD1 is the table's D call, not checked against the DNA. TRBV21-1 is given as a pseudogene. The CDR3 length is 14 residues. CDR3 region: CASNEAGSTDTQYF. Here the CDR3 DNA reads TGTGCCAGCAACGAAGCGGGCAGCACAGATACGCAGTATTTT.